A selection of T cell receptor beta chains follows, all from one sample in a study of cytomegalovirus exposure and HLA in healthy donors. Clones were read by immunoSEQ multiplex PCR, and TCRdb kept only the in-frame ones, dropping some. The sample holds 110,000 to 150,000 clones, more than 75% seen once. Input material: PBMCs. The origin of the receptors is a female donor in good health and CMV-seronegative. Each CDR3 is given with its conserved first and last residue. A D gene is named only where the DNA matches it firmly. Clone size is shown for a subset of rows, as once, few, many or a class of expanded clone.

V gene: TRBV5-1
clone size: NA
J gene: TRBJ2-1
D gene: NA
CDR3 DNA: TGCGCCAGTTACAGGGAAAGCTCCTACAATGAGCAGTTCTTC
CDR3 protein: CASYRESSYNEQFF

V gene: TRBV28
clone size: NA
J gene: TRBJ1-5
D gene: NA
CDR3 DNA: TGTGCCAGCAGTTTAATCAGAGGGCAGGGACTCAATCAGCCCCAGCATTTT
CDR3 protein: CASSLIRGQGLNQPQHF

V gene: TRBV7-2
clone size: NA
J gene: TRBJ1-1
D gene: TRBD1
CDR3 DNA: TGTGCCAGCAGCCCCGACAGGGGGAACACTGAAGCTTTCTTT
CDR3 protein: CASSPDRGNTEAFF

V gene: TRBV7-8
clone size: NA
J gene: TRBJ1-1
D gene: NA
CDR3 DNA: TGTGCCAGCAGCTTATTTTGGTCGGACACTGAAGCTTTCTTT
CDR3 protein: CASSLFWSDTEAFF

V gene: TRBV11-2
clone size: NA
J gene: TRBJ2-2
D gene: TRBD2
CDR3 DNA: TGTGCCAGCACCTCTAGCGGGAGATTTGGCGGGGAGCTGTTTTTT
CDR3 protein: CASTSSGRFGGELFF

V gene: TRBV30
clone size: few
J gene: TRBJ1-1
D gene: NA
CDR3 DNA: TGTGCCTGGAGTCGAACTCTTCTGAACACTGAAGCTTTCTTT
CDR3 protein: CAWSRTLLNTEAFF

V gene: TRBV4-1
clone size: few
J gene: TRBJ1-5
D gene: NA
CDR3 DNA: TGCGCCAGCAGCCAAGACCACGGGATTCAGCCCCAGCATTTT
CDR3 protein: CASSQDHGIQPQHF

V gene: TRBV5-4
clone size: NA
J gene: TRBJ2-3
D gene: NA
CDR3 DNA: TGTGCCAGCAGCCCGGGGGGCGGACTACCCACAGATACGCAGTATTTT
CDR3 protein: CASSPGGGLPTDTQYF

V gene: TRBV7-2
clone size: once
J gene: TRBJ1-1
D gene: NA
CDR3 DNA: TGTGCCAGCAGCCCGGGACGGCGCGGGGTGGACGCTTTCTTT
CDR3 protein: CASSPGRRGVDAFF

V gene: TRBV7-8
clone size: NA
J gene: TRBJ2-5
D gene: TRBD2
CDR3 DNA: TGTGCCAGCAGCTTAGGGCTAGCGGCCTCACACCGGGAAGAGACCCAGTACTTC
CDR3 protein: CASSLGLAASHREETQYF

V gene: TRBV6-5
clone size: NA
J gene: TRBJ2-5
D gene: NA
CDR3 DNA: TGTGCCAGCAGTGGAACCGGGCGCAGCGGGACCCAGTACTTC
CDR3 protein: CASSGTGRSGTQYF

V gene: TRBV7-2
clone size: NA
J gene: TRBJ1-1
D gene: TRBD1
CDR3 DNA: TGTGCCAGCAGCTTAGACAGGGGGTCCACTGAAGCTTTCTTT
CDR3 protein: CASSLDRGSTEAFF

V gene: TRBV27
clone size: NA
J gene: TRBJ1-1
D gene: NA
CDR3 DNA: TGTGCCAGCAGTTTACCGAGGGACACTGAAGCTTTCTTT
CDR3 protein: CASSLPRDTEAFF

V gene: TRBV6-5
clone size: NA
J gene: TRBJ1-1
D gene: NA
CDR3 DNA: TGTGCCAGCAGTGCGGAGAAGAACACTGAAGCTTTCTTT
CDR3 protein: CASSAEKNTEAFF

V gene: TRBV7-9
clone size: NA
J gene: TRBJ2-7
D gene: NA
CDR3 DNA: TGTGCCAGCAGCACAAGACAGGTTGAGCAGTACTTC
CDR3 protein: CASSTRQVEQYF

V gene: TRBV5-4
clone size: NA
J gene: TRBJ1-1
D gene: NA
CDR3 DNA: TGTGCCACCTCGCACAGGGTGTGGGACACTGAAGCTTTCTTT
CDR3 protein: CATSHRVWDTEAFF

V gene: TRBV5-8
clone size: NA
J gene: TRBJ1-4
D gene: NA
CDR3 DNA: TGTGCCAGCAGCTTGGGCAGAGCGAGAGATGAAAAACTGTTTTTT
CDR3 protein: CASSLGRARDEKLFF

V gene: TRBV19
clone size: NA
J gene: TRBJ1-4
D gene: NA
CDR3 DNA: TGTGCCAGTAACTCGGGACCTCCGAGCGGGGAAAAACTGTTTTTT
CDR3 protein: CASNSGPPSGEKLFF

V gene: TRBV19
clone size: NA
J gene: TRBJ1-1
D gene: TRBD1
CDR3 DNA: TGTGCCAGTAGTAATCAGGGGGCTAAGAACACTGAAGCTTTCTTT
CDR3 protein: CASSNQGAKNTEAFF

V gene: TRBV23-1
clone size: NA
J gene: TRBJ1-4
D gene: NA
CDR3 DNA: TGCGCCAGGGACGGGAGAGATGAAAAACTGTTTTTT
CDR3 protein: CARDGRDEKLFF

V gene: TRBV14
clone size: few
J gene: TRBJ2-1
D gene: NA
CDR3 DNA: TGTGCCAGCAGCCAAGTTGGGGGGAGTGAGCAGTTCTTC
CDR3 protein: CASSQVGGSEQFF

V gene: TRBV28
clone size: NA
J gene: TRBJ1-6
D gene: NA
CDR3 DNA: TGTGCCAGCAGGCAATCAGGGGTTAGGGATTCACCCCTCCACTTT
CDR3 protein: CASRQSGVRDSPLHF

V gene: TRBV27
clone size: NA
J gene: TRBJ1-1
D gene: NA
CDR3 DNA: TGTGCCAGCAGTTCCCCGGGCACTGAAGCTTTCTTT
CDR3 protein: CASSSPGTEAFF

V gene: TRBV7-3
clone size: NA
J gene: TRBJ2-3
D gene: NA
CDR3 DNA: TGTGCCAGCAGCTTAACGTTCTCTAGGGAGGTCGAGCGGATTAGCACAGATACGCAGTATTTT
CDR3 protein: CASSLTFSREVERISTDTQYF

V gene: TRBV2
clone size: few
J gene: TRBJ2-2
D gene: TRBD1
CDR3 DNA: TGTGCCAGCGGGTACAGGGGGTACACCGGGGAGCTGTTTTTT
CDR3 protein: CASGYRGYTGELFF

V gene: TRBV2
clone size: NA
J gene: TRBJ2-5
D gene: NA
CDR3 DNA: TGTGCCAGCTATTCCAGGGAGACCCAGTACTTC
CDR3 protein: CASYSRETQYF